These 25 T cell receptor beta chains were sequenced from one sample in a study of human thymus T cells. Resections from corrective heart surgery supplied the thymus tissue. Clones were read by immunoSEQ multiplex PCR, and TCRdb kept only the in-frame ones, dropping some. The sample comprises 60,000 to 75,000 clones, roughly 94% of which are singletons, and 0.034% rests with the top ten. Material: thymus tissue. The origin of the receptors is a girl under three years old with a congenital heart defect but otherwise immunologically healthy.

The chain couples TRBV10-3 to TRBJ1-2, with a weak D call TRBD1 (5 bases). This CDR3 is 17 amino acids long. Germline assignment: CDR1 ENHRY and CDR2 SYGVKD. V dropped 1 base and J dropped 3 bases, with 18 bases sitting between them. The CDR3 nucleotides read TGTGCCATCAGTGAGTTCCATTTCAGGGTGAGGGACTATGGCTACACCTTC. Its translation is CAISEFHFRVRDYGYTF.

This chain joins TRBV15 and TRBJ2-1; 10 bases map to TRBD2. The junction had 13 bases not matched to a gene; V was cut back by 2 bases and J by 12 bases. CDR1 and CDR2 from the germline V gene are LNHNV and YYDKDF (reference sequence). This CDR3 is 16 amino acids long. CDR3 region: CATSRPNPSGSLMQFF. In DNA, the CDR3 is TGTGCCACCAGCAGACCCAATCCTAGCGGGAGCCTAATGCAGTTCTTC.

CDR3 nucleotides: TGTGCCAGCAGTGCGAGCGGGAGGGCGCAGTATTTT. Its translation is CASSASGRAQYF. The rearrangement joins TRBV28 to TRBJ2-3; the match to TRBD2 covers 10 bases. CDR1 and CDR2 (germline): MDHEN, SYDVKM. V shed 5 bases, J shed 10 bases, and the junction held 3 bases outside the gene matches. This CDR3 has 12 amino acids.

The table lists this clone with a few counts. The rearrangement links TRBV7-2 to TRBJ2-7; perhaps TRBD2 as D (6 bases). The CDR3 runs 15 residues. V was clipped by 1 base and J by 5 bases, with 15 bases between them. The germline V gene encodes CDR1 SGHTA and CDR2 FQGNSA. The CDR3 loop is CASSLVGRFQDEQYF. CDR3 nucleotides: TGTGCCAGCAGCTTAGTTGGGAGGTTTCAGGACGAGCAGTACTTC.

The chain couples TRBV7-2 to TRBJ1-5; 9 nucleotides match TRBD1. From germline, CDR1 is SGHTA and CDR2 FQGNSA. CDR3 length equals 15 residues. V gave up 6 bases and J gave up 4 bases; unmatched junction bases: 7. CDR3 sequence reads: CASSLNRGLNQPQHF. CDR3 in DNA: TGTGCCAGCAGTCTCAACAGGGGGCTGAATCAGCCCCAGCATTTT.

The chain is built from TRBV6-1 and TRBJ1-5, with 7 bases that match TRBD1. V shed 7 bases, J shed 6 bases, and the junction held 9 bases outside the gene matches. From germline, CDR1 is MNHNS and CDR2 SASEGT. The CDR3 covers 14 residues. CDR3 in amino acids: CASTPGQVFQPQHF. The CDR3 bases are TGTGCCAGCACACCAGGACAGGTCTTTCAGCCCCAGCATTTT.

The rearrangement uses TRBV19 and TRBJ2-7, with TRBD1 as a possible D gene (6 bases). Germline CDR1 reads LNHDA; CDR2 reads SQIVND (reference sequence). Trimming left V 5 bases short and J 6 bases short, with 14 bases between. The CDR3 length is 13 residues. The CDR3: CASSQDRNTEQYF. The CDR3 nucleotides are TGTGCCAGTAGTCAGGACAGAAACACCGAGCAGTACTTC.

The chain is built from TRBV9 and TRBJ1-2, with TRBD1 matching 9 bases. The junction had 12 bases not matched to a gene; V was cut back by 4 bases and J by 5 bases. CDR3 length equals 16 residues. The germline V gene has CDR1 SGDLS and CDR2 YYNGEE. The CDR3 reads CASSPTGTGSLYGYTF. In nucleotides, the CDR3 is TGTGCCAGCAGCCCAACCGGGACAGGGAGCTTGTATGGCTACACCTTC.

CDR3 sequence (DNA): TGCAGGGGCTGGCGGAACAATGAGCAGTTCTTC. Protein product: CRGWRNNEQFF. V gene TRBV20-1 combines with J gene TRBJ2-1; D remains unclear. CDR1 and CDR2 (germline): DFQATT, SNEGSKA (reference sequence). The CDR3 is 11 residues long.

This chain connects TRBV7-9 to TRBJ2-1, with 12 bases matching TRBD2. Germline assignment: CDR1 SEHNR and CDR2 FQNEAQ (reference sequence). This CDR3 is built from 19 residues. Germline trimming cut 1 base from V and 8 bases from J; bases unmatched to any gene: 15. In DNA, the CDR3 is TGTGCCAGCAGCTTAGACTTACGACTAGCGGGAGTCCTCGAGTATGAGCAGTTCTTC. This gives the protein CASSLDLRLAGVLEYEQFF.

This chain joins TRBV18 and TRBJ1-5; unclear D gene. Germline CDR1 KGHSH, CDR2 LQKENI. The CDR3 loop spans 13 amino acids. This CDR3 reads CATAFLSNQPQHF. In nucleotides, the CDR3 is TGTGCTACGGCATTTTTAAGCAATCAGCCCCAGCATTTT.

The rearrangement uses TRBV5-1 and TRBJ2-7; 8 nucleotides align to TRBD2. With 0 bases clipped from V and 6 bases from J, the junction kept 11 bases outside the gene matches. Germline CDR1 and CDR2: SGHRS and YFSETQ. This CDR3 contains 16 residues. This CDR3 reads CASSLDRGRLHVEQYF. CDR3 nucleotide sequence: TGCGCCAGCAGCTTGGATCGCGGGAGGCTCCATGTCGAGCAGTACTTC.

This sequence joins TRBV29-1 and TRBJ2-7, with 7 bases lining up with TRBD1. Per germline, CDR1 SQVTM and CDR2 ANQGSEA. V lost 0 bases and J lost 3; bases outside the gene matches: 5. This CDR3 is built from 14 residues. The CDR3 spells CSVEDLNRGYEQYF. As DNA, the CDR3 is TGCAGCGTTGAAGATCTGAACAGGGGCTACGAGCAGTACTTC.

This clone appeared a few times. The chain carries TRBV7-4 and TRBJ1-1; D is uncertain. Germline CDR1 and CDR2: SGHVT and SQSDAQ. V gave up 1 base and J gave up 4 bases, with 4 bases separating them. The CDR3 covers 12 residues. The CDR3 loop reads CASSLVPTEAFF. CDR3 DNA sequence: TGTGCCAGCAGCTTAGTCCCCACTGAAGCTTTCTTT.

V and J are TRBV5-6 and TRBJ1-1; D is ambiguous. This CDR3 region has 12 residues. With 4 bases removed from V and 6 bases from J, the gap between germline ends came to 10 bases. Germline lookup yields CDR1 SGHDT and CDR2 YYEEEE. CDR3 in amino acids: CASSGVPPEAFF. In DNA, the CDR3 is TGTGCCAGCAGCGGGGTCCCCCCTGAAGCTTTCTTT. Filled out from reference TRBV5-6 and TRBJ1-1, the complete variable domain reads DAGVTQSPTHLIKTRGQQVTLRCSPKSGHDTVSWYQQALGQGPQFIFQYYEEEERQRGNFPDRFSGHQFPNYSSELNVNALLLGDSALYLCASSGVPPEAFFGQGTRLTVV.

V and J are TRBV15 and TRBJ2-1, with 7 bases lining up with TRBD2. The J segment lost 8 bases and the V segment lost 1 base, leaving 14 bases of the junction unmatched. Germline lookup yields CDR1 LNHNV and CDR2 YYDKDF (reference sequence). The CDR3 loop spans 17 amino acids. CDR3 DNA sequence: TGTGCCACCAGCAGAGTTCGGACACGACTAGCTTCGGATGAGCAGTTCTTC. This codes for CATSRVRTRLASDEQFF.

The CDR3 spells CASSWADYYGYTF. CDR3 coding DNA: TGTGCCAGTAGTTGGGCCGACTACTATGGCTACACCTTC. The chain recombines TRBV19 with TRBJ1-2; D not resolved. V lost 5 bases and J lost 3, with 10 bases in between. CDR3 length equals 13 residues. Germline CDR1 LNHDA, CDR2 SQIVND (reference sequence). Together with reference TRBV19 and TRBJ1-2, the CDR3 gives the full variable domain: DGGITQSPKYLFRKEGQNVTLSCEQNLNHDAMYWYRQDPGQGLRLIYYSQIVNDFQKGDIAEGYSVSREKKESFPLTVTSAQKNPTAFYLCASSWADYYGYTFGSGTRLTVV.

The genes are TRBV18 and TRBJ2-5, with D perhaps matching TRBD2 (5 bases). V lost 3 bases, J lost 6 bases, and 17 bases lay in between. The germline V gene encodes CDR1 KGHSH and CDR2 LQKENI. The CDR3 consists of 15 residues. The CDR3 here is CASSPFVRTLKTQYF. The CDR3 DNA sequence: TGTGCCAGCTCACCCTTCGTTCGGACTTTAAAGACCCAGTACTTC.

V gene TRBV6-1 combines with J gene TRBJ2-1, with a possible D match to TRBD2 (5 bases). The CDR3 extends over 16 amino acids. Germline V CDR1 and CDR2: MNHNS, SASEGT. V dropped 4 bases and J dropped 0 bases, with 13 bases sitting between them. As DNA, the CDR3 is TGTGCCAGCAGTGGCCGAAAGCGGTCCTCCTACAATGAGCAGTTCTTC. Its translation: CASSGRKRSSYNEQFF.

This chain links TRBV12-5 with TRBJ2-1, with unresolved D. CDR1 is LGHNT and CDR2 is FRNRAP in the germline V gene. Trimming shortened V by 5 bases and J by 0 bases, and 17 bases separated the two germline ends. This CDR3 is 17 amino acids long. CDR3 nucleotides: TGTGCTAGTGGTCCTGGCCCGTGGTGGGGCTCCTACAATGAGCAGTTCTTC. This encodes CASGPGPWWGSYNEQFF.

V is TRBV9 and J is TRBJ1-1, with TRBD1 matching 7 bases. This CDR3 comprises 17 residues. After removal of 1 base from V and 9 bases from J, the junction contained 18 bases not matched to a gene. CDR1 and CDR2 from the germline V gene are SGDLS and YYNGEE. CDR3 DNA sequence: TGTGCCAGCAGCGTACGGCCCCATGATGACAGGGCGGTGAAAGCTTTCTTT. Translating gives CASSVRPHDDRAVKAFF.

This clone was observed a single time. The rearrangement uses TRBV7-9 and TRBJ2-7, with TRBD1 matching over 8 bases. With 5 bases clipped from V and 3 bases from J, the junction kept 9 bases outside the gene matches. From germline, CDR1 is SEHNR and CDR2 FQNEAQ (reference sequence). This CDR3 comprises 15 residues. This CDR3 reads CASSPDRGGGYEQYF. CDR3 sequence (DNA): TGTGCCAGCAGCCCAGACAGGGGCGGAGGCTACGAGCAGTACTTC.

The chain recombines TRBV7-9 with TRBJ1-3; D perhaps matches TRBD1 (6 bases). Trimming removed 5 bases at V and 3 bases at J, with 20 bases between. This CDR3 has 17 amino acids. Germline CDR1 SEHNR, CDR2 FQNEAQ (reference sequence). In DNA, the CDR3 is TGTGCCAGCAGCCTCCGTGGAGCGGGGGCAGGTGGAAACACCATATATTTT. Amino acids: CASSLRGAGAGGNTIYF.

The V gene is TRBV27, the J gene TRBJ2-1; the D gene is possibly TRBD2 (6 bases). Germline CDR1 is MNHEY and CDR2 is SMNVEV (reference sequence). The germline V and J ends were trimmed by 5 bases and 7 bases, with 15 bases remaining between them. This CDR3 is built from 14 residues. CDR3 sequence reads: CASSGLPGNNEQFF. The CDR3 bases are TGTGCCAGCAGTGGACTACCCGGCAATAATGAGCAGTTCTTC.

V usage is TRBV5-6 and J usage is TRBJ2-7; no reliable D call. This CDR3 has 14 residues. From germline, CDR1 is SGHDT and CDR2 YYEEEE. V dropped 1 base and J dropped 4 bases, with 12 bases sitting between them. The CDR3 is CASSLNLEAYEQYF. In DNA, the CDR3 is TGTGCCAGCAGCTTGAATCTAGAGGCTTACGAGCAGTACTTC. Variable domain in full (rest from reference TRBV5-6 and TRBJ2-7): DAGVTQSPTHLIKTRGQQVTLRCSPKSGHDTVSWYQQALGQGPQFIFQYYEEEERQRGNFPDRFSGHQFPNYSSELNVNALLLGDSALYLCASSLNLEAYEQYFGPGTRLTVT.